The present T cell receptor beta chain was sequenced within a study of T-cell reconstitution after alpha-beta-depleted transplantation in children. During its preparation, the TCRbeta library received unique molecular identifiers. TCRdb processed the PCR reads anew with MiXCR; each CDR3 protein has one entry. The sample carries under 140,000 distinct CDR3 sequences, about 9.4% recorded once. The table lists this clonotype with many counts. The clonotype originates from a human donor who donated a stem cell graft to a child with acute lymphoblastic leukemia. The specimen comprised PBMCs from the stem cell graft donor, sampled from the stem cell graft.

The CDR3 protein is CASSFGGAGNTIYF. CDR3 coding DNA: TGTGCCAGCAGTTTTGGAGGGGCTGGAAACACCATATATTTT. The chain couples TRBV12-3 or TRBV12-4 to TRBJ1-3; a possible D gene is TRBD1 (5 bases). V lost 3 bases, J lost 2 bases, and 8 bases lay in between. This CDR3 contains 14 residues.